A single sample gave rise to the 20 T cell receptor beta chains below, sequenced in a study of blood T cell repertoires in COVID-19. Method: immunoSEQ multiplex PCR; TCRdb's copy keeps in-frame clones and lacks some. This sample has roughly 73,000 clones, with about 88% found just once. The specimen was peripheral blood. Source of these receptors: a man in his 70s with active or convalescent COVID-19.

This clone was detected only a few times. The rearrangement links TRBV2 to TRBJ2-1; tentative D call: TRBD2 (7 bases). The CDR3 totals 16 residues. Germline V CDR1 and CDR2: SNHLY, FYNNEI. The V end was cut by 6 bases, the J end by 4 bases, with 19 bases between. DNA of the CDR3: TGTGCCAGCAGAGCCCGGGGGGCGGGAGAATACAATGAGCAGTTCTTC. Its translation is CASRARGAGEYNEQFF.

This chain uses TRBV2 with TRBJ2-5, with D possibly TRBD2 on 7 matching bases. The V end was cut by 7 bases, the J end by 5 bases, with 14 bases between. CDR1 is SNHLY, CDR2 FYNNEI, per germline. This CDR3 has 13 residues. CDR3 bases: TGTGCCAGCATTCGGGGGGCATTGGAGACCCAGTACTTC. It translates to CASIRGALETQYF. The full variable domain, with the rest looked up from reference TRBV2 and TRBJ2-5, is EPEVTQTPSHQVTQMGQEVILRCVPISNHLYFYWYRQILGQKVEFLVSFYNNEISEKSEIFDDQFSVERPDGSNFTLKIRSTKLEDSAMYFCASIRGALETQYFGPGTRLLVL.

The chain couples TRBV18 to TRBJ1-2, with unresolved D. V was trimmed by 3 bases and J by 2 bases, leaving 13 bases between them. The V gene's germline CDR1 is KGHSH and CDR2 LQKENI. The CDR3 consists of 15 residues. CDR3 coding DNA: TGTGCCAGCTCACCGATTAGAGAGCCCAACTATGGCTACACCTTC. It specifies CASSPIREPNYGYTF.

The chain employs TRBV6-5 and TRBJ2-1; TRBD2 aligns across 11 bases. Germline V lookup: CDR1 MNHEY, CDR2 SVGAGI. V was clipped by 6 bases and J by 14 bases; unmatched bases: 9. The length of the CDR3 is 13 residues. The CDR3 DNA sequence: TGTGCCAGCAGCCCCCGTAGCGGGAGGGCCGAGTTCTTC. Translation gives CASSPRSGRAEFF.

The gene calls are TRBV7-8 and TRBJ1-6; 7 nucleotides match TRBD1. Per the germline V gene, CDR1 is SGHVS and CDR2 is FQNEAQ. CDR3 length: 15 amino acids. The V and J ends lost 5 bases and 5 bases, in that order; junction bases with no gene match: 6. The DNA for the CDR3 is TGTGCCAGCAGCGTGGGACAGCTACATAATTCACCCCTCCACTTT. This encodes CASSVGQLHNSPLHF.

The CDR3 nucleotides read TGCAGTGCTAGTCCGGCCGGGATGGAGACCCAGTACTTC. Protein: CSASPAGMETQYF. This sequence joins TRBV20-1 and TRBJ2-5; tentatively, D is TRBD2 (5 bases). The germline gives CDR1 DFQATT, CDR2 SNEGSKA (reference sequence). This CDR3 contains 13 residues. The V gene lost 3 bases and the J gene lost 5 bases, with 13 bases spanning the gap.

The chain employs TRBV5-1 and TRBJ2-5, with D unresolved. CDR1 SGHRS and CDR2 YFSETQ come from the germline V gene. Trimming shortened V by 0 bases and J by 2 bases, and 14 bases separated the two germline ends. The CDR3 has 16 residues. The CDR3 coding sequence is TGCGCCAGCAGCTTGGGAATGAATACAGTTCAAGAGACCCAGTACTTC. As protein: CASSLGMNTVQETQYF. The full variable domain, its missing parts supplied by reference TRBV5-1 and TRBJ2-5, is KAGVTQTPRYLIKTRGQQVTLSCSPISGHRSVSWYQQTPGQGLQFLFEYFSETQRNKGNFPGRFSGRQFSNSRSEMNVSTLELGDSALYLCASSLGMNTVQETQYFGPGTRLLVL.

The rearrangement joins TRBV27 to TRBJ2-7; 12 positions agree with TRBD2. CDR1 and CDR2 from the germline V gene are MNHEY and SMNVEV (reference sequence). After removal of 1 base from V and 5 bases from J, the junction contained 12 bases not matched to a gene. The CDR3 loop spans 18 amino acids. CDR3 in amino acids: CASSLYPPRTSGKDEQYF. CDR3 nucleotides: TGTGCCAGCAGTTTATACCCCCCCCGGACTAGCGGGAAGGACGAGCAGTACTTC.

The chain has TRBV5-1 and TRBJ2-7; possibly TRBD2 for D (6 bases). CDR1 and CDR2 from the germline V gene are SGHRS and YFSETQ. The CDR3 is 15 residues long. Trimming shortened V by 0 bases and J by 2 bases, and 12 bases separated the two germline ends. CDR3 sequence: CASSLDAGNAYEQYF. CDR3 DNA: TGCGCCAGCAGCTTGGACGCGGGAAACGCCTACGAGCAGTACTTC. Using reference TRBV5-1 and TRBJ2-7 for the parts outside the CDR3, the full variable domain is KAGVTQTPRYLIKTRGQQVTLSCSPISGHRSVSWYQQTPGQGLQFLFEYFSETQRNKGNFPGRFSGRQFSNSRSEMNVSTLELGDSALYLCASSLDAGNAYEQYFGPGTRLTVT.

V usage is TRBV19 and J usage is TRBJ1-2, with unresolved D. Per the germline V gene, CDR1 is LNHDA and CDR2 is SQIVND (reference sequence). The length of the CDR3 is 12 residues. Trimming took off 7 bases at V and 4 bases at J, with 10 bases between the two ends. The chain's CDR3 is CASTDAGYGYTF. CDR3 nucleotides: TGTGCCAGTACGGACGCGGGCTATGGCTACACCTTC. The variable domain in full, completed from reference TRBV19 and TRBJ1-2, reads DGGITQSPKYLFRKEGQNVTLSCEQNLNHDAMYWYRQDPGQGLRLIYYSQIVNDFQKGDIAEGYSVSREKKESFPLTVTSAQKNPTAFYLCASTDAGYGYTFGSGTRLTVV.

The chain employs TRBV6-5 and TRBJ2-2; D gene ambiguous. Germline V gene data show CDR1 as MNHEY and CDR2 as SVGAGI. Between the trimmed V and J ends, which lost 8 bases and 0 bases, there was a span of 7 bases. The CDR3 has 13 amino acids. The CDR3 DNA reads as TGTGCCAGCCACACCTCGAACACCGGGGAGCTGTTTTTT. This gives the protein CASHTSNTGELFF.

This clone occurred once. This rearrangement joins TRBV5-5 to TRBJ2-3; TRBD1 might be the D (5 bases). Germline CDR1 and CDR2: SGHKS and YYEKEE (reference sequence). The CDR3 contains 16 residues. V was shortened by 0 bases and J by 0 bases, with 11 bases between the two germline ends. CDR3: CASSLARTGSTDTQYF. The CDR3 coding sequence is TGTGCCAGCAGCTTGGCTAGAACAGGTAGCACAGATACGCAGTATTTT.

The chain has TRBV6-5 and TRBJ2-5; TRBD1 matches 7 bases. The V gene end was trimmed by 6 bases and the J gene end by 9 bases; junction bases not matched to a gene: 13. Germline CDR1 MNHEY, CDR2 SVGAGI. The CDR3 extends over 14 amino acids. CDR3 sequence: CASSPRRQGPAQYF. CDR3 coding DNA: TGTGCCAGCAGCCCACGAAGACAGGGCCCGGCCCAGTACTTC.

The chain carries TRBV18 and TRBJ2-3; D perhaps matches TRBD1 (5 bases). The germline gives CDR1 KGHSH, CDR2 LQKENI. The V gene lost 6 bases and the J gene lost 1 base, with 14 bases spanning the gap. The CDR3 length is 15 residues. The CDR3 DNA is TGTGCCAGCTCCCCCAGGGTGACTCGCACAGATACGCAGTATTTT. It is translated as CASSPRVTRTDTQYF.

The chain combines TRBV11-3 with TRBJ2-3; a possible D gene is TRBD2 (6 bases). V lost 3 bases and J 4 bases, leaving 8 bases between the germline ends. CDR3 length: 13 amino acids. Looked up from germline, CDR1 is SGHNT and CDR2 is YENEEA. The CDR3 here is CASSFAGPDTQYF. DNA of the CDR3: TGTGCCAGCAGCTTCGCGGGGCCAGATACGCAGTATTTT.

CDR3 residues: CASSLRQAGAEAFF. CDR3 nucleotides: TGTGCCAGCAGTTTGCGACAGGCGGGGGCTGAAGCTTTCTTT. The chain joins TRBV27 to TRBJ1-1, with D perhaps matching TRBD1 (6 bases). V shed 3 bases and J shed 6 bases, with 14 bases lying between them. The germline CDR1 and CDR2 sequences are MNHEY and SMNVEV (reference sequence). This CDR3 comprises 14 residues.

V and J are TRBV9 and TRBJ2-2, with TRBD1 matching over 7 bases. The length of the CDR3 is 14 residues. Looked up from germline, CDR1 is SGDLS and CDR2 is YYNGEE. V lost 3 bases, J lost 3 bases, and 2 bases stayed unmatched. CDR3 sequence (DNA): TGTGCCAGCAGCGGGGGACAGTACACCGGGGAGCTGTTTTTT. Its protein is CASSGGQYTGELFF.

The rearrangement joins TRBV7-9 to TRBJ2-7, with 8 nucleotides matching TRBD1. This CDR3 is built from 14 residues. Germline V gives CDR1 SEHNR, CDR2 FQNEAQ (reference sequence). With 5 bases clipped from V and 5 bases from J, the junction kept 8 bases outside the gene matches. CDR3 region: CASSRGQGIHEQYF. CDR3 sequence (DNA): TGTGCCAGCAGCAGAGGACAGGGTATCCACGAGCAGTACTTC.

This clone was counted once. The chain links TRBV3-1 (or the pseudogene TRBV3-2) to TRBJ2-5; D not certain. Trimming cost V 3 bases and J 2 bases, with 7 bases left between them. CDR3 size: 13 residues. Germline V gene lookup returns CDR1 LGHDT and CDR2 YNNKEL (reference sequence). The CDR3 bases are TGTGCCAGCAGCCACTATTCTCAAGAGACCCAGTACTTC. It encodes CASSHYSQETQYF.

A remark on this clone: The sample has other DNA sequences that encode this CDR3 too. The chain couples TRBV28 to TRBJ1-2; weak D call: TRBD1 (5 bases). Germline CDR1 is MDHEN and CDR2 is SYDVKM. The CDR3 consists of 14 residues. Trimming took off 5 bases at V and 8 bases at J, with 18 bases between the two ends. The CDR3 nucleotides are TGTGCCAGCAGTCGGGACGGGCGGCGGGGGGGCTACACCTTC. The encoded protein is CASSRDGRRGGYTF.